This T cell receptor beta chain was documented in a study of cytomegalovirus exposure and HLA in healthy donors (dated by TCRdb to about 2017). Background for the entire study: An earlier analysis of more than 550 of the donors reported approximately 300 Gb of sequence data and about 120 million unique TCR beta sequences obtained from about 170 million T cells. Donor age, sex, ethnicity and CMV serostatus were compiled together with the repertoire data. Every repertoire in the discovery cohort had been generated on one and the same sequencing platform. To study patterns of TCR occurrence, a later analysis re-analyzed previously published TCR beta repertoires from 666 donors and added high-resolution HLA genotyping. Both class I and class II loci were covered by HLA typing, at four-digit resolution. The genetic ancestry cluster associated with self-reported Caucasian donors included around 76% of the roughly 400 genotyped donors. Several DR-DQ haplotypes were treated as single units for association and clustering because of strong linkage in the cohort. The later analysis used no new phenotypic data to find candidate immune exposures, relying instead on TCR beta sequences and their occurrence across donors. A separate validation cohort of approximately 120 different subjects was used in addition to the roughly 670-subject first cohort. High-throughput TCR immunosequencing, statistical association of individual TCRs with disease status, and machine learning were combined to predict cytomegalovirus infection status. An earlier analysis of some 500 of the donors used high-throughput TCR beta sequencing to judge whether each TCR beta V gene segment behaved as functional or pseudogenic. The study was designed to test whether signatures of past pathogen exposure could be identified by cataloging public T cell receptors. Roughly 300 gigabases of sequencing data and 70 million to 95 million unique TCR sequences made up an early release that covered roughly 670 HLA-typed donors. In a later genetic analysis, genome-wide SNP genotypes for 398 of the 666 donors were used, and that subset was treated as a discovery cohort. The number of typed donors differed by locus: 629-630 for A, B, C, DRB1 and DQB1; approximately 530 for DQA1; around 610 for DPA1; and roughly 490 for DPB1. Among about 410 genotyped donors of the cohort, an average of around 240,000 unique TCR beta nucleotide sequences was sequenced per donor, of which approximately 18% were non-productive. The study used immunosequencing to profile the T cell repertoires of 670 or so subjects and linked those repertoires to cytomegalovirus serostatus. General study outcomes and caveats: The 87-base-pair reads could not distinguish some IMGT-functional V segments, including TRBV6-2 and TRBV6-3, so those segments were excluded. Presence/absence analyses assumed roughly uniform sequencing depth across donors, an assumption that may not hold. In a later genetic analysis, fewer N-insertions in productive TCRs were reported among donors in an Asian-associated ancestry cluster than the roughly 700-donor mean. According to a later analysis, parvovirus B19, influenza, CMV and Epstein-Barr virus appeared linked to several top co-occurrence clusters. A later genetic analysis associated a missense DCLRE1C variant with V-gene and J-gene trimming of TCR beta chains, and an independent cohort replicated the association. Because counts were too low, about 17 rarely observed V segments, including chromosome 9 orphons, were excluded from the earlier analysis of roughly 580 of the donors. HLA typing was unavailable for some donors at each locus, so association tests used only the typed subset. In both the original and validation cohorts, the classifier was reported to diagnose cytomegalovirus status with high specificity and sensitivity. Correlated functional status among segregating V segments might be attributable to linkage disequilibrium, but an unknown experimental factor could not be ruled out. In a later analysis, most CMV-associated TCR beta chains were found to appear HLA-restricted, with HLA associations seemingly driven largely by CMV exposure. At a false discovery rate of 0.05, a later analysis linked 16,000 or so TCR beta sequences to specific HLA alleles. The authors suggested that the approach could potentially be generalized to other disease states and immunological phenotypes. Most TCR sequences were observed very rarely across donors, whereas some public TCRs were present in many individuals. In an earlier analysis of some 540 of the donors, most TCR beta V segments appeared in productive rearrangements about 87% or about 30% of the time, broadly matching IMGT annotations. In this cohort, only TCR beta chains were sequenced, and detectable features were limited by the absence of alpha or paired-chain data. In a later analysis, HLA-associated TCR beta chains were found to be more clonally expanded and to have lower generation probabilities than equally common non-associated chains. When HLA alleles, especially DR and DQ, strongly co-occurred, attributing TCR associations to individual alleles was difficult. Three of the identified cytomegalovirus-associated TCR beta chains were confirmed in vitro to be specific for cytomegalovirus antigens. A total of fewer than 200 TCR beta chains were listed by the study as associated with cytomegalovirus. A later analysis found that TCR association rates varied across HLA loci, with DRB1 alleles showing the most associated TCRs and HLA-C alleles the fewest. A further reported finding was that TCR beta sequences accurately predicted the HLA-A and HLA-B alleles for most subjects in the first cohort. CMV serostatus was the only immune exposure information available for the cohort. A cluster of highly shared sequence variants was judged likely to be a technical artifact of the sequencing pipeline.

CDR3 length: 15 amino acids, cysteine to phenylalanine. Only the CDR3 DNA stays, 45 bases, in frame from base 1. V lost 2 bases and J lost 2 bases, and the count of bases not matched to a germline gene is 2. The germline V gene gives CDR1 as SNHLY and CDR2 as FYNNEI. To prepare the library, the immunoSEQ multiplex PCR assay was applied. For the multiplex PCR, a mixture combining 60 forward primers for TCR Vbeta segments and 13 reverse primers for TCR Jbeta segments was used. The CDR3 region of rearranged TCR beta genes was amplified from genomic DNA with a multiplex PCR assay. Amplified TCR beta libraries were sequenced as 87-base-pair reads on the Illumina HiSeq System. Regarding the original processing steps: Across the 640 or so repertoires, a later analysis counted roughly 84 million unique TCR beta chains, 9 million to 14 million of which were shared by at least two donors. To remove PCR and sequencing errors, raw reads were error-corrected and collapsed into unique sequences using a nearest-neighbor algorithm that merged closely related sequences. Alignment of CDR3 sequences to IMGT reference sequences was used to assign V, D and J gene segments. For a sequence to be retained, a match of at least six nucleotides to both a V gene segment and a J gene segment was required. A rearrangement counted as productive if the CDR3 had no stop codons and remained in frame with V and J, and every other rearrangement counted as non-productive. CDR3 was defined by IMGT convention, running from the second conserved V-encoded cysteine to the conserved J-encoded phenylalanine. The earlier analysis of some 540 of the donors excluded any sequence lacking an unambiguous match to a single V gene segment. An earlier analysis of some 610 of the donors called V segments functional above 56.7% productive rearrangements and segregating when the between-donor standard deviation exceeded 5%. A statistical classification framework was developed to diagnose cytomegalovirus status using the catalog of TCR beta chain sequences. V and J gene assignment, in a later analysis, came from comparing TCR nucleotide sequences with IMGT/GENE-DB human TR gene sequences. Using the TCRdist pipeline, a later analysis assigned CDR3 sequences along with most-parsimonious VDJ recombination scenarios. In a later analysis, each TCR beta chain was defined by its CDR3 amino acid sequence together with its V-gene family, and reads lacking a unique V-gene family were excluded. In a later analysis, nearly 600 highly shared, low-generation-probability nucleotide sequences were removed to address suspected cross-contamination and a sequencing artifact. A later analysis calculated a clonal expansion index for each public chain from normalized within-repertoire ranks of inferred template counts. In a later analysis, generation probabilities were computed using a VDJ recombination model fitted to out-of-frame rearrangements, and the results were checked against IGoR. In a later analysis, hypergeometric tests were used to score TCR-TCR, TCR-HLA and TCR-CMV co-occurrence, with a repertoire-size bias correction applied to TCR pairs. A later analysis estimated false discovery rates by permuting HLA or CMV assignments 20 times. In a later analysis, co-occurring TCRs were grouped using DBSCAN, and TCRdist sequence similarity was added for clustering within HLA-allele-positive subsets. Repertoires with fewer than 30,000 or more than 120,000 public chains, plus five repertoires with anomalous nucleotide sharing, were excluded from co-occurrence clustering. The table was pulled from immuneACCESS by TCRdb, which kept in-frame rearrangements only. Such tables lose some clones; where checked, under half of the loss comes from unresolved V genes, and the rest has no known cause. V and J calls and clone size are given by that table; D and trimming were obtained from the DNA. The sample records about 190,000 clones, about 13% of which are singletons. Jointly, the top ten make up 7.5% to 10% of the sample.

In the case of this clone: The antigen it binds to is not known. No per-base quality is available; no much larger clone lies one base away.

The cohort consisted of 670 or so healthy bone marrow donors. At the time of sampling, all cohort members were nominally healthy, though unrecorded immune exposures were likely present. The donor was CMV seropositive and belonged to the group of 250 to 300 seropositive cohort members. Every donor gave a peripheral blood sample, and the peripheral blood mononuclear cells from that sample were used for TCR beta sequencing. Genomic DNA was extracted from the blood cell samples with the Qiagen DNeasy Blood Extraction Kit. The sequence joins TRBV2 to TRBJ2-2, and 7 bases in between align with TRBD1. The sequence derives from a man between 50 and 59 years old in good health and CMV-seropositive. Sequencing input: PBMCs. For the CDR3, the sequence is CASSERDSNTGELFF. The DNA reads TGTGCCAGCAGTGAACGGGACAGTAACACCGGGGAGCTGTTTTTT.